This is a list of T cell receptor beta chains from one sample in a study of T cell changes during pregnancy in multiple sclerosis. TCRdb's copy holds only in-frame clones and misses some; the assay was immunoSEQ multiplex PCR. The profile shows around 40,000 clones, about 89% of them singletons. The sample was CD4+ T cells from peripheral blood mononuclear cells, taken in the third trimester of pregnancy. Receptors were obtained from a female donor in good health, enrolled as a control in a pregnancy study. CDR3s include the opening cysteine and the closing phenylalanine or tryptophan. A D gene is named only where the DNA matches it firmly. A row's size may be missing; if present it is once, few, many or a size class.

abundance | d_gene | j_gene | v_gene | CDR3nt | CDR3aa
NA | TRBD1 | TRBJ1-6 | TRBV28 | TGTGCCAGCAGTGACCACAGGGGCGGGAATTCACCCCTCCACTTT | CASSDHRGGNSPLHF
NA | TRBD1 | TRBJ1-3 | TRBV28 | TGTGCCACCACAGGGGACACAGGAAACACCATATATTTT | CATTGDTGNTIYF
NA | NA | TRBJ1-3 | TRBV5-6 | TGTGCCAGCATCGGAAGGGGGAACACCATATATTTT | CASIGRGNTIYF
NA | NA | TRBJ1-2 | TRBV6-5 | TGTGCCAGCACCAAATCACCCAGGGGTGGCTACACCTTC | CASTKSPRGGYTF
NA | NA | TRBJ2-1 | TRBV9 | TGTGCCAGCACCTCTCAGCCGGGATTGGGGAATGAGCAGTTCTTC | CASTSQPGLGNEQFF
NA | NA | TRBJ2-5 | TRBV5-6 | TGTGCCAGCAGCTTGGGAGGGAGGTGGGAGACCCAGTACTTC | CASSLGGRWETQYF
NA | TRBD2 | TRBJ2-1 | TRBV19 | TGTGCCAGTAGCACAAGAGCGGGGGCCTCCTACAATGAGCAGTTCTTC | CASSTRAGASYNEQFF
NA | TRBD1 | TRBJ1-2 | TRBV28 | TGTGCCAGCAGCACAGGGGCCGGCTACACCTTC | CASSTGAGYTF
once | TRBD1 | TRBJ1-1 | TRBV7-9 | TGTGCCAGCAGTCTTGGACAGGGGAGGGGTGAAGCTTTCTTT | CASSLGQGRGEAFF
NA | TRBD2 | TRBJ2-1 | TRBV11-2 | TGTGCCAGCAGCCGCGGGGGAACGGAGCAGTTCTTC | CASSRGGTEQFF
NA | NA | TRBJ1-2 | TRBV19 | TGTGCCAGCAATAACTATGGCTACACCTTC | CASNNYGYTF
NA | TRBD1 | TRBJ2-5 | TRBV5-1 | TGCGCCAGCAGCCCCCACGGGACAGGTGGAGAGACCCAGTACTTC | CASSPHGTGGETQYF
once | NA | TRBJ2-7 | TRBV7-2 | TGTGCCAGCAGCTTTGATCGGGAGTCGGAACAGTACTTC | CASSFDRESEQYF
NA | NA | TRBJ1-3 | TRBV5-4 | TGTGCCAGCAGCTTCGGCGGTCCCTACTCCGGAAACACCATATATTTT | CASSFGGPYSGNTIYF
NA | NA | TRBJ2-7 | TRBV27 | TGTGCCAGCGGCCCCGGGACACCCTACGAGCAGTACTTC | CASGPGTPYEQYF
NA | NA | TRBJ2-7 | TRBV2 | TGTGCCAGCAGTGAGGGGGCGATACTCTACGAGCAGTACTTC | CASSEGAILYEQYF
NA | NA | TRBJ1-2 | TRBV7-8 | TGTGCCAGCAGCCAATCCCTGGGAGGGAACTATGGCTACACCTTC | CASSQSLGGNYGYTF
NA | NA | TRBJ1-1 | TRBV27 | TGTGCCAGCAGTCCACGGCCCGGGAGCACTGAAGCTTTCTTT | CASSPRPGSTEAFF
NA | TRBD2 | TRBJ2-3 | TRBV9 | TGTGCCAGCAGCGTAGAAGGGACTAGCAAGAAGTATTTT | CASSVEGTSKKYF
NA | NA | TRBJ2-1 | TRBV9 | TGTGCCAGCAGCGTAGGGGGGAGGTCTGTCTCGCGGCTCAATGAGCAGTTCTTC | CASSVGGRSVSRLNEQFF
NA | TRBD1 | TRBJ1-2 | TRBV9 | TGTGCCAGCAGCACCCGGACAGGAGACTCCGGCTACACCTTC | CASSTRTGDSGYTF
NA | NA | TRBJ1-2 | TRBV7-2 | TGTGCCAGCAGCTCAGACCACAGGGCGTATGGCCACACCTTC | CASSSDHRAYGHTF
NA | NA | TRBJ2-5 | TRBV5-6 | TGTGCCAGCAGCTTGGTAGCTTTGGAGACCCAGTACTTC | CASSLVALETQYF
NA | NA | TRBJ2-1 | TRBV5-6 | TGTGCCAGCAGCTTGGCCGTCCCCAGTGAGCAGTTCTTC | CASSLAVPSEQFF
NA | NA | TRBJ1-2 | TRBV1 | TGCACCAGCAGCCAACCCAGACAGGGGGACTATGGCTACACCTTC | CTSSQPRQGDYGYTF
NA | NA | TRBJ2-3 | TRBV6-1 | TGTGCCAGCAGTGAAGCGTTGCGGGTTACGCAGTATTTT | CASSEALRVTQYF
NA | NA | TRBJ2-2 | TRBV9 | TGTGCCAGCAGCGCACAGGGTCGGGGGAACACCGGGGAGCTGTTTTTT | CASSAQGRGNTGELFF
NA | TRBD1 | TRBJ1-1 | TRBV10-3 | TGTGCCATCAGCCCGGGACAGGGGGTCACTGAAGCTTTCTTT | CAISPGQGVTEAFF
NA | TRBD2 | TRBJ2-3 | TRBV27 | TGTGCCAGCAGCCCCCTTAGCGGGAGTATGACAGATACGCAGTATTTT | CASSPLSGSMTDTQYF